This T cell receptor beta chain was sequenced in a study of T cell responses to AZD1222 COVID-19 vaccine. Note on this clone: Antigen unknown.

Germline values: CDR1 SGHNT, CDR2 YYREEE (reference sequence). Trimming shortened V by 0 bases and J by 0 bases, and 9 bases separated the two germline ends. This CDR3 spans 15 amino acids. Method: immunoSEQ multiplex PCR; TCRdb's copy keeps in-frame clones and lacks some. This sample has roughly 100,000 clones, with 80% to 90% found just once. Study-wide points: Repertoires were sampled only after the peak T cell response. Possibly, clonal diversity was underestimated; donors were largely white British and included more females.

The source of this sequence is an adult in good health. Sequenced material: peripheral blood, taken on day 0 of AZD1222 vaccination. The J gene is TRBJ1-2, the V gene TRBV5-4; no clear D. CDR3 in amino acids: CASSLDGDTNYGYTF. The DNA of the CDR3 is TGTGCCAGCAGCTTGGATGGGGATACTAACTATGGCTACACCTTC.